This T cell receptor (beta chain) was recovered during a study of blood T cells in healthy people across ages. Primers used in a second PCR of roughly 7 to 12 cycles were a sample-barcoded 5' primer and a J-beta primer mix. In TCRdb, the 5' RACE reads were re-called with MiXCR into one record per CDR3 protein. Of 500,000 to 700,000 distinct CDR3 sequences listed, about 30% are singletons. The germline V gene encodes CDR1 SGHRS and CDR2 YFSETQ. J lost 2 bases, V lost 6 bases, and 7 bases had no gene match. The CDR3 has 14 residues. This clonotype came up many times. Sequenced sample: blood. The chain links TRBV5-1 to TRBJ1-2; TRBD1 aligns across 7 bases. The TCR comes from a woman of 80 years or more in good health. The CDR3 DNA is TGCGCCAGCACTCGGGAGACAGGGAACTATGGCTACACCTTC. Amino acid sequence: CASTRETGNYGYTF.